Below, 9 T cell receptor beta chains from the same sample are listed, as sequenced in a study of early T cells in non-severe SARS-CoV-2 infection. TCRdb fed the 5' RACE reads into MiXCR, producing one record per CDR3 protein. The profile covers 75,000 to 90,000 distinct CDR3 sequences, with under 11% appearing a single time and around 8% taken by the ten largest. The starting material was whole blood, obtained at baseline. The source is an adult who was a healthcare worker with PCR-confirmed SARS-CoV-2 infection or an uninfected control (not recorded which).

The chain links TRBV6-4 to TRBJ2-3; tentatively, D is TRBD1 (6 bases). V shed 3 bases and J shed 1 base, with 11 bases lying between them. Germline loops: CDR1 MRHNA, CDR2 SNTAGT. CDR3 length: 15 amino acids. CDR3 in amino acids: CASSDTTGRTDTQYF. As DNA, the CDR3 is TGTGCCAGCAGTGATACGACAGGACGCACAGATACGCAGTATTTT.

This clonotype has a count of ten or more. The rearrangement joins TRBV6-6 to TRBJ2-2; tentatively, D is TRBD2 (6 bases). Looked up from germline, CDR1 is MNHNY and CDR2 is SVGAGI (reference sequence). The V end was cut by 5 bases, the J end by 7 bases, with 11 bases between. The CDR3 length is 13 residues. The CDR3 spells CASSGGAGGELFF. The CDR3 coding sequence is TGTGCCAGCAGTGGGGGAGCGGGCGGGGAGCTGTTTTTT.

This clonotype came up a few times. The CDR3 nucleotides read TGCAGTGCCCCGGGACAGATTAACACTGAAGCTTTCTTT. Translating gives CSAPGQINTEAFF. The J gene is TRBJ1-1, the V gene TRBV20-1; 7 positions agree with TRBD1. V shed 6 bases, J shed 2 bases, and the junction held 6 bases outside the gene matches. This CDR3 contains 13 residues. Germline V gene lookup returns CDR1 DFQATT and CDR2 SNEGSKA (reference sequence).

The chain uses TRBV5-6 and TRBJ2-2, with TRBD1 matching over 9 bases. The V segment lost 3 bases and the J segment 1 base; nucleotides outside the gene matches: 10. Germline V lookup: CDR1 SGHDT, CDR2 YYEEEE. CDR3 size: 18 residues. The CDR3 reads CASSSSRDRVGNTGELFF. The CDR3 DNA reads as TGTGCCAGCAGCTCGTCCCGGGACAGGGTTGGGAACACCGGGGAGCTGTTTTTT.

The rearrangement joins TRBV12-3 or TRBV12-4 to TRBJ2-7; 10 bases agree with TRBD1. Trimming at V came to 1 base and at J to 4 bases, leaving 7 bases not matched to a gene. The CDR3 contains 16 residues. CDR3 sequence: CASSLGFWGQGYEQYF. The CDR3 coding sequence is TGTGCCAGCAGTTTAGGTTTTTGGGGACAGGGGTACGAGCAGTACTTC.

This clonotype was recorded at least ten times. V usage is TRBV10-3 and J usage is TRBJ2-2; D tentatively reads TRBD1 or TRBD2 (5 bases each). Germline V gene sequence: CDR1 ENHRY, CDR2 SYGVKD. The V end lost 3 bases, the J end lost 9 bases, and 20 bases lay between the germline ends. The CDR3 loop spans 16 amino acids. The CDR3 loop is CAISDPAKARGRELFF. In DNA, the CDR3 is TGTGCCATCAGTGACCCCGCTAAAGCAAGGGGACGGGAGCTGTTTTTT.

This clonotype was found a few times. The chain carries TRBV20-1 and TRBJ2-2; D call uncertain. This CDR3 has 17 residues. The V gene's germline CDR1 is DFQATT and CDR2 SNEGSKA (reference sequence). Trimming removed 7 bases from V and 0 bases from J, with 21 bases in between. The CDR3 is CSVSPMRGLANTGELFF. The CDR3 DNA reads TGCAGTGTTAGCCCAATGCGAGGCCTCGCGAACACCGGGGAGCTGTTTTTT.

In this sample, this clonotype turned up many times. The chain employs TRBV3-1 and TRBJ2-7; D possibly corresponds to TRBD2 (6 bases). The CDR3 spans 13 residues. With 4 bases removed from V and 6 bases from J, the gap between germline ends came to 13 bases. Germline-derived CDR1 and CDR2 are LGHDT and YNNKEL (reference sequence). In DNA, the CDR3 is TGTGCCAGCAGCCCCGGGACTCCGGTCGAGCAGTACTTC. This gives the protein CASSPGTPVEQYF.

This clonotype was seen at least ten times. CDR3 nucleotide sequence: TGTGCCAGCAGCCAAGGTATAGGGGGCGAGCAGTACTTC. Its protein product is CASSQGIGGEQYF. The V call is TRBV3-1, the J call TRBJ2-7; tentatively, D is TRBD1 (6 bases). This CDR3 is built from 13 residues. Germline values: CDR1 LGHDT, CDR2 YNNKEL (reference sequence). V lost 1 base, J lost 6 bases, and 10 bases lay in between.